This T cell receptor beta chain stems from a study of CDR3 diversity in severe acne. There are many counts of this clonotype. Germline CDR1 reads DFQATT; CDR2 reads SNEGSKA (reference sequence). This CDR3 has 14 amino acids. Via MiXCR, TCRdb re-called the PCR reads, giving one row per CDR3 protein. The table has about 93,000 distinct CDR3 sequences, around half seen once. The specimen sequenced was blood. The J gene is TRBJ1-2, the V gene TRBV20-1; 7 nucleotides agree with TRBD1. This sequence was found in a male donor in good health, serving as a control. CDR3 nucleotide sequence: TGCAGGGCGGGCAATTCCGACAGGGCTTATGGCTACACCTTC. It is translated as CRAGNSDRAYGYTF.